This T cell receptor beta chain originates from a study of CD8+CD57+ T cells in acquired aplastic anemia. This clonotype appeared a single time. Patients picked for sequencing had shown CD8+CD57+ cell expansion detected by flow cytometry. CDR3 and TCR beta VDJ profiling relied on genomic DNA as the template. Using its own MiXCR run on the reads, TCRdb lists one record per CDR3 protein. Here the sample spans some 170,000 distinct CDR3 sequences, around 48% being singletons. Sequenced: sorted CD4+, CD8+, or CD8+CD57+ T cells (not recorded which) from PBMCs. This clonotype was obtained from a human donor with aplastic anemia.

The CDR3 DNA is TGTGCCAGCAGCCTAGAGGGACTATCCTACAATGAGCAGTTCTTC. Amino acid sequence: CASSLEGLSYNEQFF. The chain links TRBV2 to TRBJ2-1; 7 nucleotides line up with TRBD2. Trimming removed 6 bases from V and 1 base from J; junction bases left unmatched: 6. This CDR3 has 15 amino acids. CDR1 is SNHLY and CDR2 is FYNNEI in the germline V gene. The full variable domain, its missing parts supplied by reference TRBV2 and TRBJ2-1, is EPEVTQTPSHQVTQMGQEVILRCVPISNHLYFYWYRQILGQKVEFLVSFYNNEISEKSEIFDDQFSVERPDGSNFTLKIRSTKLEDSAMYFCASSLEGLSYNEQFFGPGTRLTVL.